This is a list of T cell receptor beta chains from one sample in a study of cytomegalovirus exposure and HLA in healthy donors. The table came from immunoSEQ multiplex PCR; TCRdb's copy has only in-frame clones and leaves some out. The repertoire has some 160,000 clones, approximately 9% of them found once; the top ten carry approximately 1.8%. Sequenced sample: PBMCs. Source of these receptors: a male donor in good health and CMV-seronegative. The CDR3 runs from the conserved cysteine through the conserved F or W. D genes are given only for firm matches. Only some rows state a clone size, as once, few, many or a class for expanded clones.

TGTGCCAGCAGTTTTCCGACATCGAGCAATCAGCCCCAGCATTTT,CASSFPTSSNQPQHF,few,TRBV28,TRBJ1-5,NA
TGTGCCAGCAGTTACCCGGGACAGGGGAAATCCGAGCAGTACTTC,CASSYPGQGKSEQYF,NA,TRBV6-5,TRBJ2-7,TRBD1
TGTGCCAGTAGTATAGGCCCGAGGGGGGGGCCGCTAGCCAAAAACATTCAGTACTTC,CASSIGPRGGPLAKNIQYF,few,TRBV19,TRBJ2-4,NA
TGTGCCAGCAGCTACAGGGTCACTGAAGCTTTCTTT,CASSYRVTEAFF,NA,TRBV7-9,TRBJ1-1,NA
TGTGCCAGCAGCCCCGACAGAGAGGCGCGCTACACCTTC,CASSPDREARYTF,NA,TRBV7-3,TRBJ1-2,NA
TGTGCCAGCAGCTTCAATCGGGAGCAGTACTTC,CASSFNREQYF,NA,TRBV7-2,TRBJ2-5,NA
TGTGCCAGCAGCGATACGGACAGGGGGAATCAGCCCCAGCATTTT,CASSDTDRGNQPQHF,NA,TRBV11-2,TRBJ1-5,TRBD1
TGTGCCAGCAGCGGGGACAGGAGCTCCTACGAGCAGTACTTC,CASSGDRSSYEQYF,few,TRBV5-4,TRBJ2-7,TRBD1
TGTGCCAGCTCCGAGATGAGGAACCAGTACTTC,CASSEMRNQYF,NA,TRBV6-6,TRBJ2-5,NA
TGCAGCGTTGCCTACAGGGGCGGAACTTACACTGAAGCTTTCTTT,CSVAYRGGTYTEAFF,few,TRBV29-1,TRBJ1-1,TRBD1
TGTGCCAGCAGTCCCTCCCTAGGAGGGAGGGCCTACGAGCAGTACTTC,CASSPSLGGRAYEQYF,few,TRBV27,TRBJ2-7,TRBD2
TGTGCCAGCAGCGAGACTAGCGGGAGAACTGGCGGGGAGCTGTTTTTT,CASSETSGRTGGELFF,few,TRBV9,TRBJ2-2,TRBD2
TGTGCCAGCAGTACCGGGACTAGCGGTAGGAATGAGCAGTTCTTC,CASSTGTSGRNEQFF,few,TRBV28,TRBJ2-1,TRBD2
TGTGCCAGTAGTCTCTCCCCCCTGGGACAGGTCTTACCCCTCCACTTT,CASSLSPLGQVLPLHF,few,TRBV19,TRBJ1-6,TRBD1
TGTGCCAGTAGTATACGCGGGAACACTGAAGCTTTCTTT,CASSIRGNTEAFF,NA,TRBV19,TRBJ1-1,NA
TGTGCCAGCAGTTCCCTCTTCGGACTGGACAATCAGCCCCAGCATTTT,CASSSLFGLDNQPQHF,NA,TRBV27,TRBJ1-5,NA
TGTGCCAGCACCTCACAGGGTTTGGGTACTGAAGCTTTCTTT,CASTSQGLGTEAFF,NA,TRBV27,TRBJ1-1,NA
TGTGCCAGCAGCTTATCGGGGAGGGCCTACGAGCAGTACTTC,CASSLSGRAYEQYF,few,TRBV7-8,TRBJ2-7,TRBD2
TGTGCCTGGACTAGCGACAATGAGCAGTTCTTC,CAWTSDNEQFF,NA,TRBV5-4,TRBJ2-1,TRBD2
TGTGCCAGCAGCTCCGTAGAGGGGACAGGGCCTTCGCGGGGCTACACCTTC,CASSSVEGTGPSRGYTF,once,TRBV7-9,TRBJ1-2,TRBD1
TGTGCCAGCACATCTCGGCGGGGTGAGCAGTTCTTC,CASTSRRGEQFF,few,TRBV6-5,TRBJ2-1,NA
TGTGCCAGCAGTCAACAGGAGGGGTTGAACACTGAAGCTTTCTTT,CASSQQEGLNTEAFF,few,TRBV28,TRBJ1-1,NA
TGTGCCAGCAGCTTCTCGGGACAGCCCTACGAGCAGTACTTC,CASSFSGQPYEQYF,few,TRBV7-2,TRBJ2-7,TRBD1